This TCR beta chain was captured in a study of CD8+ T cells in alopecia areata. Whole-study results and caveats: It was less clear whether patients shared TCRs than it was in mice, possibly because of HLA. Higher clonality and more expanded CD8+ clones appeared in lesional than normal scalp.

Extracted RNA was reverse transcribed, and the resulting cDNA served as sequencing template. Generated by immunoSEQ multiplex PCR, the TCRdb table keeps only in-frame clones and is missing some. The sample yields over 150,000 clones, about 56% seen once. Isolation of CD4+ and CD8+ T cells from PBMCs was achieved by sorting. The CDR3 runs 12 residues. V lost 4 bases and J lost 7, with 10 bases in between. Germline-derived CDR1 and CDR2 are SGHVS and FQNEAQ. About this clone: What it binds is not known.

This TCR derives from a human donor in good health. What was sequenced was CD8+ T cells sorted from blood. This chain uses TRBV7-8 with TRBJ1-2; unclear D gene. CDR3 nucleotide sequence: TGTGCCAGCAGCTCTGGTGGGAGTGGCTACACCTTC. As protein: CASSSGGSGYTF. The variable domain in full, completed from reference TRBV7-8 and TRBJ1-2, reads GAGVSQSPRYKVAKRGQDVALRCDPISGHVSLFWYQQALGQGPEFLTYFQNEAQLDKSGLPSDRFFAERPEGSVSTLKIQRTQQEDSAVYLCASSSGGSGYTFGSGTRLTVV.